One sample yielded the 30 T cell receptor beta chains listed below, sequenced in a study of blood T cell repertoires in COVID-19. Assay used: immunoSEQ multiplex PCR; TCRdb lists only in-frame clones, some missing. This table has 100,000 or so clones, just over 85% appearing once. The sequenced sample was PBMCs or T cells enriched from blood (not recorded which). The receptors here all came from a woman in her forties or fifties who had recovered from COVID-19.

This clone appeared once. The genes are TRBV5-1 and TRBJ1-1; weak D call: TRBD1 (5 bases). Looked up from germline, CDR1 is SGHRS and CDR2 is YFSETQ. Trimming stripped 4 bases from V and 3 bases from J, with 19 bases between. The length of the CDR3 is 16 residues. The CDR3 sequence: CASSPAGDLGDTEAFF. In DNA form, the CDR3 reads TGCGCCAGCAGCCCTGCCGGGGACTTAGGGGACACTGAAGCTTTCTTT.

V usage is TRBV24-1 and J usage is TRBJ2-2; 9 nucleotides agree with TRBD1. V gave up 9 bases and J gave up 4 bases; unmatched junction bases: 5. CDR1 is KGHDR and CDR2 is SFDVKD in the germline V gene. The CDR3 loop spans 14 amino acids. For the CDR3, the DNA is TGTGCCACCGCCGGACAGGGGAGCACCGGGGAGCTGTTTTTT. Encoded protein: CATAGQGSTGELFF.

The rearrangement joins TRBV5-4 to TRBJ1-2; D unresolved. This CDR3 contains 15 residues. Germline CDR1 is SGHNT and CDR2 is YYREEE (reference sequence). Trimming shortened V by 4 bases and J by 2 bases, and 15 bases separated the two germline ends. The CDR3, as DNA: TGTGCCAGCAGCCCTCGGAGGCCCTCAAACTATGGCTACACCTTC. Translation gives CASSPRRPSNYGYTF.

This sequence joins TRBV27 and TRBJ2-2; 8 positions agree with TRBD1. The J segment lost 5 bases and the V segment lost 5 bases, leaving 7 bases of the junction unmatched. Germline assignment: CDR1 MNHEY and CDR2 SMNVEV (reference sequence). The CDR3 spans 15 residues. Here the CDR3 reads CASSPRTGRTGELFF. CDR3 DNA: TGTGCCAGCAGTCCTCGGACAGGGAGGACCGGGGAGCTGTTTTTT.

The V call is TRBV30, the J call TRBJ1-6; 9 bases agree with TRBD1. This CDR3 is built from 17 residues. Germline-derived CDR1 and CDR2 are GTSNPN and SVGIG (reference sequence). Unmatched junction bases numbered 11, after V lost 2 bases and J lost 6 bases. The CDR3 here is CAWSPTAHRGLNSPLHF. CDR3 coding DNA: TGTGCCTGGAGTCCGACAGCCCACAGGGGGCTTAATTCACCCCTCCACTTT.

This clone has just one count. V and J are TRBV28 and TRBJ1-1; perhaps TRBD1 as D (5 bases). Germline lookup yields CDR1 MDHEN and CDR2 SYDVKM. This CDR3 is 15 amino acids long. The V gene lost 7 bases and the J gene lost 1 base, with 16 bases spanning the gap. CDR3 residues: CASTLGGGSNTEAFF. In DNA form, the CDR3 reads TGTGCCAGCACCCTCGGGGGAGGTTCGAACACTGAAGCTTTCTTT.

This CDR3 reads CASSGLAGGTTDTQYF. DNA for the CDR3: TGTGCCAGCAGCGGCTTAGCGGGGGGAACCACAGATACGCAGTATTTT. The chain couples TRBV5-4 to TRBJ2-3; 10 bases fit TRBD2. Germline-derived CDR1 and CDR2 are SGHNT and YYREEE (reference sequence). The V and J ends lost 4 bases and 2 bases, in that order; junction bases with no gene match: 7. This CDR3 spans 16 amino acids.

This clone appeared a single time. The rearrangement links TRBV10-3 to TRBJ2-1; TRBD2 aligns across 15 bases. The germline gives CDR1 ENHRY, CDR2 SYGVKD. V was clipped by 4 bases and J by 7 bases; unmatched bases: 2. CDR3 size: 15 residues. The CDR3 is CAISVGLAGGNEQFF. DNA for the CDR3: TGTGCCATCAGTGTGGGACTAGCGGGAGGAAATGAGCAGTTCTTC.

The chain is built from TRBV27 and TRBJ2-7; D may be TRBD2 (5 bases). Trimming pared 3 bases from V and 3 bases from J, leaving 15 bases between. The CDR3 sequence is 15 residues long. Germline CDR1 is MNHEY and CDR2 is SMNVEV (reference sequence). The CDR3 loop reads CASSLSGTSVYEQYF. The DNA for the CDR3 is TGTGCCAGCAGTTTGTCGGGAACTAGTGTCTACGAGCAGTACTTC.

With regard to this clone: This sample also contains other DNA sequences that code for the same CDR3. The V call is TRBV27, the J call TRBJ1-6, with D perhaps TRBD1 (5 bases). From germline, CDR1 is MNHEY and CDR2 SMNVEV (reference sequence). CDR3 length: 13 amino acids. Trimming took off 3 bases at V and 8 bases at J, with 8 bases between the two ends. In nucleotides, the CDR3 is TGTGCCAGCAGTTTGCGGGACTATTCACCCCTCCACTTT. This encodes CASSLRDYSPLHF.

This chain links TRBV3-1 (or the pseudogene TRBV3-2) with TRBJ2-1, with 8 bases matching TRBD2. CDR1 LGHDT and CDR2 YNNKEL come from the germline V gene (reference sequence). The CDR3 sequence is 15 residues long. Losses at the gene ends were 1 base for V and 4 bases for J; bases not matched to a gene: 3. The CDR3 DNA follows: TGTGCCAGCAGCCAAGCGGGGGGGGGTTACAATGAGCAGTTCTTC. This gives the protein CASSQAGGGYNEQFF.

This sequence joins TRBV4-1 and TRBJ1-1; the match to TRBD1 covers 8 bases. Germline V lookup: CDR1 MGHRA, CDR2 YSYEKL. V was pared by 1 base and J by 7 bases, with 5 bases of the junction left unmatched. This CDR3 spans 14 amino acids. For the CDR3, the DNA is TGCGCCAGCAGCCAAGGGGACAGGATGGGTGAAGCTTTCTTT. Protein sequence: CASSQGDRMGEAFF.

The V and J genes are TRBV5-1 and TRBJ2-1, with 8 positions matching TRBD2. The CDR3 is 16 amino acids. CDR1 is SGHRS and CDR2 is YFSETQ in the germline V gene. The ends lost 0 bases at V and 4 bases at J; junction bases unmatched: 6. In DNA form, the CDR3 reads TGCGCCAGCAGCTTGGATCTACTAGCGGTATACAATGAGCAGTTCTTC. Its protein is CASSLDLLAVYNEQFF.

V and J are TRBV6-5 and TRBJ2-3, with 7 bases matching TRBD1. The V segment lost 2 bases and the J segment 0 bases; nucleotides outside the gene matches: 2. CDR3 length equals 15 residues. Germline lookup yields CDR1 MNHEY and CDR2 SVGAGI. In DNA form, the CDR3 reads TGTGCCAGCAGTTACGGGACAGCTAGCACAGATACGCAGTATTTT. The encoded protein is CASSYGTASTDTQYF.

The chain joins TRBV5-6 to TRBJ2-3, with 10 bases matching TRBD2. Germline V CDR1 and CDR2: SGHDT, YYEEEE. V shed 2 bases, J shed 6 bases, and the junction held 15 bases outside the gene matches. The CDR3 length is 18 residues. CDR3 DNA sequence: TGTGCCAGCAGCTTACGACTAGCGGGTAAACAATGGCTTGATACGCAGTATTTT. Amino acids: CASSLRLAGKQWLDTQYF.

The gene calls are TRBV18 and TRBJ2-7, with TRBD1 identical over 11 bases. The CDR3 totals 14 residues. Germline V lookup: CDR1 KGHSH, CDR2 LQKENI. V was pared by 2 bases and J by 7 bases, with 4 bases of the junction left unmatched. CDR3 DNA: TGTGCCAGCTCACCAGGACAGGGGGCTGAAGAGCAGTACTTC. It codes for CASSPGQGAEEQYF. The full variable domain, its missing parts supplied by reference TRBV18 and TRBJ2-7, is NAGVMQNPRHLVRRRGQEARLRCSPMKGHSHVYWYRQLPEEGLKFMVYLQKENIIDESGMPKERFSAEFPKEGPSILRIQQVVRGDSAAYFCASSPGQGAEEQYFGPGTRLTVT.

The table lists this clone with a count of one. J is TRBJ2-7 and V is TRBV9, with unresolved D. Germline V lookup: CDR1 SGDLS, CDR2 YYNGEE. The CDR3 is made up of 15 amino acids. V shed 0 bases and J shed 3 bases, with 13 bases lying between them. The CDR3 nucleotides read TGTGCCAGCAGCGTAGGTAGCCCCACCTACTACGAGCAGTACTTC. Translating gives CASSVGSPTYYEQYF.

The CDR3 region has the DNA TGTGCCAGCGACTCTGGACAGCTCAATCAGCCCCAGCATTTT. Its protein product is CASDSGQLNQPQHF. J is TRBJ1-5 and V is TRBV19; perhaps TRBD1 as D (6 bases). Germline CDR1 LNHDA, CDR2 SQIVND (reference sequence). The V end lost 9 bases, the J end lost 3 bases, and 15 bases lay between the germline ends. There are 14 residues in the CDR3.

This clone was detected once. The chain couples TRBV30 to TRBJ1-6; D may be TRBD1 (6 bases). Germline loops: CDR1 GTSNPN, CDR2 SVGIG (reference sequence). V was trimmed by 5 bases and J by 8 bases, leaving 19 bases between them. This CDR3 is built from 15 residues. Written as DNA, the CDR3 is TGTGCCTGGGGTGAAAAGACAGGATCGTATTCACCCCTCCACTTT. It encodes CAWGEKTGSYSPLHF.

The CDR3 region has the DNA TGTGCCAGCAGCTTTGGGGAGGGTATGTCTGAGCAGTTCTTC. It codes for CASSFGEGMSEQFF. The V gene is TRBV11-1, the J gene TRBJ2-1; 7 bases map to TRBD2. Germline-derived CDR1 and CDR2 are SGHAT and FQDESV (reference sequence). The CDR3 is 14 residues long. Losses at the gene ends were 3 bases for V and 9 bases for J; bases not matched to a gene: 8.

CDR3 in DNA: TGTGCCAGCAGAACCGCGGGTGGTAATTCACCCCTCCACTTT. As protein: CASRTAGGNSPLHF. This chain connects TRBV27 to TRBJ1-6; D not resolved. V was shortened by 6 bases and J by 6 bases, with 12 bases between the two germline ends. In germline, CDR1 is MNHEY, CDR2 SMNVEV (reference sequence). CDR3 length: 14 residues.

In its sample, this clone was seen a few times. This rearrangement joins TRBV5-4 to TRBJ2-5; 8 bases fit TRBD2. V lost 0 bases to trimming and J lost 3 bases; unmatched junction nucleotides: 1. Germline assignment: CDR1 SGHNT and CDR2 YYREEE (reference sequence). CDR3 length equals 14 residues. CDR3 DNA: TGTGCCAGCAGCTTGGGAGCGGGGGAAGAGACCCAGTACTTC. Protein sequence: CASSLGAGEETQYF.

The V gene is TRBV12-5, the J gene TRBJ2-2; D perhaps matches TRBD2 (5 bases). The V end was cut by 0 bases, the J end by 2 bases, with 22 bases between. There are 20 residues in the CDR3. From germline, CDR1 is LGHNT and CDR2 FRNRAP. In DNA form, the CDR3 reads TGTGCTAGTGGTTTGGTAGGGTTTGTTCGAGACTACACAAACACCGGGGAGCTGTTTTTT. This sequence encodes CASGLVGFVRDYTNTGELFF. Combining the CDR3 with reference TRBV12-5 and TRBJ2-2 gives the whole variable domain DARVTQTPRHKVTEMGQEVTMRCQPILGHNTVFWYRQTMMQGLELLAYFRNRAPLDDSGMPKDRFSAEMPDATLATLKIQPSEPRDSAVYFCASGLVGFVRDYTNTGELFFGEGSRLTVL.

This clone was detected only once. The rearrangement joins TRBV7-3 to TRBJ1-1; tentative D call: TRBD1 (5 bases). The V end lost 2 bases, the J end lost 0 bases, and 16 bases lay between the germline ends. Per germline, CDR1 SGHTA and CDR2 FQGTGA. CDR3 length equals 17 residues. The chain's CDR3 is CASSLGGAGRVNTEAFF. The CDR3 bases are TGTGCCAGCAGCTTAGGAGGGGCGGGGCGGGTGAACACTGAAGCTTTCTTT.

The genes are TRBV19 and TRBJ1-5; the D gene is possibly TRBD1 (5 bases). The CDR3 length is 16 residues. Germline V gene data show CDR1 as LNHDA and CDR2 as SQIVND (reference sequence). Trimming removed 1 base at V and 0 bases at J, with 10 bases between. The CDR3: CASSIVGQVSNQPQHF. The CDR3 bases are TGTGCCAGTAGTATAGTGGGGCAGGTTAGCAATCAGCCCCAGCATTTT.

The genes are TRBV28 and TRBJ2-3, with D perhaps matching TRBD1 (7 bases). The CDR3 sequence is 17 residues long. CDR1 MDHEN and CDR2 SYDVKM come from the germline V gene. V shed 3 bases and J shed 2 bases, with 18 bases lying between them. The DNA of the CDR3 is TGTGCCAGCAGTTTCCCAGGACTACAGGGGTTCACAGATACGCAGTATTTT. Translated, it gives CASSFPGLQGFTDTQYF.

The J gene is TRBJ1-6, the V gene TRBV28; D remains unclear. Germline-derived CDR1 and CDR2 are MDHEN and SYDVKM. This CDR3 region has 13 residues. Deletions cut 2 bases from V and 9 bases from J, with 8 bases between. The CDR3 region is CASSLNPVSPLHF. As DNA, the CDR3 is TGTGCCAGCAGTTTAAACCCGGTTTCACCCCTCCACTTT.

The J gene is TRBJ2-1, the V gene TRBV10-3; 13 bases are a match to TRBD2. V lost 3 bases, J lost 0 bases, and 8 bases stayed unmatched. The CDR3 is 19 amino acids. Germline V CDR1 and CDR2: ENHRY, SYGVKD. The CDR3 region has the DNA TGTGCCATCAGTGAAGGACTAGCGGGGGTTCCCAGCTCCTACAATGAGCAGTTCTTC. It encodes CAISEGLAGVPSSYNEQFF.

This clone appeared a few times. V and J are TRBV18 and TRBJ1-5; D is uncertain. The CDR3 consists of 13 residues. From germline, CDR1 is KGHSH and CDR2 LQKENI. Trimming shortened V by 6 bases and J by 5 bases, and 11 bases separated the two germline ends. The CDR3, as DNA: TGTGCCAGCTCCCCGGGTGAAGATCAGCCCCAGCATTTT. Its protein is CASSPGEDQPQHF.

This clone is labeled medium-sized. V is TRBV7-8 and J is TRBJ1-1; 10 nucleotides line up with TRBD1. CDR3 length: 15 residues. CDR1 and CDR2 (germline): SGHVS, FQNEAQ. Trimming removed 7 bases from V and 4 bases from J; junction bases left unmatched: 9. CDR3 bases: TGTGCCAGCAACCTCGGGACAGGGGTTACCACTGAAGCTTTCTTT. It codes for CASNLGTGVTTEAFF.